The table lists the clone carrying this TCR beta chain with a few counts. No antigen is known for it. The data stem from a study of identical twins. One entry per CDR3 protein, called by TCRdb with MiXCR from the 5' RACE reads. The sample yields 500,000 to 700,000 distinct CDR3 sequences, 7.1% seen once. General study results and limits: Models, which agreed with sharing between unrelated individuals, nonetheless underestimated the out-of-frame TCR alpha sharing seen in monozygotic twins. Zero-insertion analyses could be partly confounded by invariant MAIT and iNKT cells. Abundant beta clonotypes from cord blood had fewer insertions, unlike memory repertoires, which showed none. Findings depended on cross-sectional statistics rather than tracking the same donors.

These data were also reused for a study on yellow fever vaccine responses in identical twins.

The TCR comes from a woman under 30 in good health. Material: PBMCs.

CDR3 loop: CASSYTRQNSPLHF. CDR3 sequence (DNA): TGTGCCAGCAGTTACACCCGACAGAATTCACCCCTCCACTTT. This chain uses TRBV6-5 with TRBJ1-6; D perhaps matches TRBD1 (5 bases). CDR1 is MNHEY and CDR2 is SVGAGI in the germline V gene. Trimming stripped 2 bases from V and 7 bases from J, with 9 bases between. The CDR3 length is 14 residues.